Each of the 22 T cell receptor beta chains below was sequenced from the same sample in a study of control samples from healthy donors and cancer patients. The assay was immunoSEQ multiplex PCR, and TCRdb's table has in-frame clones only and misses some. The sample holds about 84,000 clones, 65% to 90% seen once. Sequencing was performed on PBMCs. Source of these receptors: a man aged 55 to 70 with head and neck cancer.

This clone appeared a few times. The V call is TRBV29-1, the J call TRBJ2-1; D remains ambiguous. This CDR3 spans 13 amino acids. V lost 2 bases and J 5 bases, leaving 10 bases between the germline ends. CDR1 and CDR2 from the germline V gene are SQVTM and ANQGSEA. The CDR3 coding sequence is TGCAGCGTTGAACCGGTCCGAGACAATGAGCAGTTCTTC. Its translation: CSVEPVRDNEQFF.

The table lists this clone with a few counts. The J gene is TRBJ1-2, the V gene TRBV27, with a possible D match to TRBD1 (5 bases). Germline V gene lookup returns CDR1 MNHEY and CDR2 SMNVEV (reference sequence). CDR3 length: 14 amino acids. V was clipped by 8 bases and J by 4 bases, with 17 bases between them. In DNA, the CDR3 is TGTGCCAGCCGGTCAGGAGGGGTCGTCTATGGCTACACCTTC. Translated, it gives CASRSGGVVYGYTF.

A remark on this clone: Other DNA sequences of this sample code for an identical CDR3. The chain links TRBV19 to TRBJ2-4, with 15 bases that match TRBD2. The junction had 6 bases not matched to a gene; V was cut back by 5 bases and J by 7 bases. The CDR3 consists of 16 residues. Germline CDR1 LNHDA, CDR2 SQIVND (reference sequence). The CDR3 loop reads CASSGLAGGLLNIQYF. Here the CDR3 DNA reads TGTGCCAGTAGTGGACTAGCGGGAGGGCTGCTGAACATTCAGTACTTC.

The chain combines TRBV5-1 with TRBJ2-1; TRBD2 matches 9 bases. Trimming cost V 5 bases and J 2 bases; bases outside gene matches: 5. This CDR3 is 15 amino acids long. Germline V lookup: CDR1 SGHRS, CDR2 YFSETQ. The CDR3 bases are TGCGCCAGCAGTCGCCTAGCGGGAACCTACAATGAGCAGTTCTTC. Protein: CASSRLAGTYNEQFF.

This clone has just one count. The rearrangement uses TRBV7-9 and TRBJ2-3, with D unresolved. Germline lookup yields CDR1 SEHNR and CDR2 FQNEAQ (reference sequence). The V end lost 2 bases, the J end lost 6 bases, and 15 bases lay between the germline ends. This CDR3 spans 15 amino acids. The CDR3 sequence: CASSLRLSMQDTQYF. The CDR3 DNA is TGTGCCAGCAGCTTACGGTTGTCGATGCAGGATACGCAGTATTTT.

In this sample, this clone turned up once. The J gene is TRBJ2-1, the V gene TRBV7-9; D not certain. The CDR3 loop spans 14 amino acids. The V gene's germline CDR1 is SEHNR and CDR2 FQNEAQ (reference sequence). V lost 3 bases and J 2 bases, leaving 8 bases between the germline ends. The CDR3 here is CASSFAQPYNEQFF. The CDR3 DNA is TGTGCCAGCAGCTTCGCCCAACCCTACAATGAGCAGTTCTTC. The entire variable domain, with the rest obtained from reference TRBV7-9 and TRBJ2-1, is as follows: DTGVSQNPRHKITKRGQNVTFRCDPISEHNRLYWYRQTLGQGPEFLTYFQNEAQLEKSRLLSDRFSAERPKGSFSTLEIQRTEQGDSAMYLCASSFAQPYNEQFFGPGTRLTVL.

This clone occurred a few times. The chain combines TRBV5-1 with TRBJ1-1; 7 nucleotides agree with TRBD1. Germline V gene data show CDR1 as SGHRS and CDR2 as YFSETQ. The CDR3 runs to 13 residues. V was pared by 4 bases and J by 8 bases, with 8 bases of the junction left unmatched. This chain's CDR3 is CASSNRDSIEAFF. CDR3 DNA: TGCGCCAGCAGCAACCGGGACAGCATAGAAGCTTTCTTT.

The chain joins TRBV6-5 to TRBJ2-1; D ambiguous. The CDR3 is made up of 13 amino acids. The ends were cut back, 4 bases at V and 3 bases at J, with 7 bases in the middle. Germline V gene sequence: CDR1 MNHEY, CDR2 SVGAGI. The CDR3 spells CASSFSDYNEQFF. DNA of the CDR3: TGTGCCAGCAGTTTCTCCGACTACAATGAGCAGTTCTTC.

The chain carries TRBV5-1 and TRBJ2-1, with TRBD2 identical over 7 bases. The J segment lost 8 bases and the V segment lost 1 base, leaving 6 bases of the junction unmatched. The CDR3 consists of 14 residues. The germline V gene has CDR1 SGHRS and CDR2 YFSETQ. CDR3 sequence (DNA): TGCGCCAGCAGCTTGAGGCGGGAGAGCGATGAGCAGTTCTTC. Amino acids: CASSLRRESDEQFF.

The V and J genes are TRBV20-1 and TRBJ1-2, with D perhaps matching TRBD1 (5 bases). The germline CDR1 and CDR2 sequences are DFQATT and SNEGSKA (reference sequence). Deletions cut 3 bases from V and 6 bases from J, with 17 bases between. This CDR3 has 14 residues. The DNA of the CDR3 is TGCAGTGCTAGTTTCGGGGCACCTGGGGATGGCTACACCTTC. Its protein is CSASFGAPGDGYTF.

CDR3 residues: CAWSVNSNQPQHF. Written as DNA, the CDR3 is TGTGCCTGGAGTGTAAATAGCAATCAGCCCCAGCATTTT. This chain connects TRBV30 to TRBJ1-5; D remains ambiguous. The V end was cut by 0 bases, the J end by 0 bases, with 3 bases between. The CDR3 sequence is 13 residues long. The germline CDR1 and CDR2 sequences are GTSNPN and SVGIG (reference sequence).

V and J are TRBV6-4 and TRBJ2-7; D may be TRBD1 or TRBD2 (5 bases each). The CDR3 extends over 16 amino acids. The germline CDR1 and CDR2 sequences are MRHNA and SNTAGT. V lost 2 bases and J 2 bases, leaving 16 bases between the germline ends. CDR3 coding DNA: TGTGCCAGCAGTGACCAGGCCGGGACGGGACCCTACGAGCAGTACTTC. Its translation: CASSDQAGTGPYEQYF.

The chain recombines TRBV7-9 with TRBJ2-1; TRBD2 might be the D (5 bases). This CDR3 is built from 13 residues. V was cut by 3 bases and J by 7 bases, with 10 bases left in between. Germline loops: CDR1 SEHNR, CDR2 FQNEAQ (reference sequence). The CDR3 DNA sequence: TGTGCCAGCAGCTTTGGACTCATGAATGAGCAGTTCTTC. Translation: CASSFGLMNEQFF.

The chain carries TRBV29-1 and TRBJ2-5; 10 nucleotides align to TRBD1. The junction had 6 bases not matched to a gene; V was cut back by 5 bases and J by 0 bases. The CDR3 covers 15 residues. The V gene's germline CDR1 is SQVTM and CDR2 ANQGSEA. CDR3 region: CSVSRQGAYQETQYF. The CDR3 DNA follows: TGCAGCGTTTCCAGACAGGGGGCTTACCAAGAGACCCAGTACTTC.

V and J are TRBV18 and TRBJ2-2, with D uncertain. The germline V and J ends were trimmed by 0 bases and 3 bases, with 8 bases remaining between them. This CDR3 contains 15 residues. CDR1 and CDR2 from the germline V gene are KGHSH and LQKENI. This chain's CDR3 is CASSPPNSDTGELFF. The CDR3 region has the DNA TGTGCCAGCTCACCACCTAACTCCGACACCGGGGAGCTGTTTTTT.

The chain joins TRBV28 to TRBJ1-4, with unresolved D. CDR3 size: 14 residues. Germline V gene data show CDR1 as MDHEN and CDR2 as SYDVKM. Trimming pared 4 bases from V and 8 bases from J, leaving 14 bases between. The CDR3 bases are TGTGCCAGCAGTTCAATGACTACATCGGAAAAACTGTTTTTT. Protein product: CASSSMTTSEKLFF.

This chain uses TRBV19 with TRBJ1-4; TRBD1 might be the D (6 bases). Trimming took 3 bases from V and 7 from J, leaving 21 bases between them. The germline V gene encodes CDR1 LNHDA and CDR2 SQIVND (reference sequence). The CDR3 extends over 17 amino acids. CDR3 coding DNA: TGTGCCAGTAGTATTTCCTTCGGGGGCCTAGCGAGTGAAAAACTGTTTTTT. Translated, it gives CASSISFGGLASEKLFF.

The chain links TRBV9 to TRBJ2-3, with 9 bases matching TRBD2. The V segment lost 1 base and the J segment 3 bases; nucleotides outside the gene matches: 3. The V gene's germline CDR1 is SGDLS and CDR2 YYNGEE. The CDR3 has 15 amino acids. CDR3 bases: TGTGCCAGCAGCGTAAGCGGGAGGACGACAGATACGCAGTATTTT. It codes for CASSVSGRTTDTQYF.

The V and J genes are TRBV24-1 and TRBJ1-1; no reliable D call. Germline-derived CDR1 and CDR2 are KGHDR and SFDVKD. V shed 9 bases and J shed 1 base, with 11 bases lying between them. This CDR3 is 13 amino acids long. The CDR3 bases are TGTGCCACCCAAGGGAGTAGGAACACTGAAGCTTTCTTT. Translation: CATQGSRNTEAFF.

By sample share, this clone is hyperexpanded. The rearrangement joins TRBV9 to TRBJ2-1, with D possibly matching TRBD2 (5 bases). The CDR3 is 15 residues long. The germline CDR1 and CDR2 sequences are SGDLS and YYNGEE. V was trimmed by 0 bases and J by 9 bases, leaving 16 bases between them. The CDR3 region is CASSVAEGRGGEQFF. The CDR3 bases are TGTGCCAGCAGCGTAGCCGAGGGCCGGGGTGGTGAGCAGTTCTTC.

The rearrangement joins TRBV4-1 to TRBJ1-2, with TRBD1 matching over 7 bases. The junction had 5 bases not matched to a gene; V was cut back by 0 bases and J by 10 bases. This CDR3 has 13 residues. Germline V gene sequence: CDR1 MGHRA, CDR2 YSYEKL. The CDR3 reads CASSQDLTGAYTF. The CDR3 region has the DNA TGCGCCAGCAGCCAAGACCTTACAGGGGCCTACACCTTC.

This clone was seen a few times. V is TRBV20-1 and J is TRBJ2-1, with D unresolved. V lost 6 bases and J 5 bases, leaving 8 bases between the germline ends. The CDR3 contains 11 residues. Germline CDR1 DFQATT, CDR2 SNEGSKA (reference sequence). DNA of the CDR3: TGCAGTGCAGGGTTCGACAATGAGCAGTTCTTC. This gives the protein CSAGFDNEQFF.